This T cell receptor beta chain originates from a study of blood T cell repertoires in COVID-19. Background on the study: Both acute and convalescent COVID-19 samples were obtained from the United States, Italy and Spain.

Authors' analysis steps: Reference gene primer amplification gave nucleated cell count estimates. This table comes from immunoSEQ multiplex PCR, and its TCRdb copy is limited to in-frame clones, with some not included. That table supplies the V and J calls and clone size; D and trimming were determined from the DNA. This table has under 500,000 clones, around 89% appearing once. CDR3 length: 13 residues. Germline CDR1 is GTSNPN and CDR2 is SVGIG (reference sequence). The V end was cut by 5 bases, the J end by 7 bases, with 17 bases between. The J gene is TRBJ1-2, the V gene TRBV30; D is perhaps TRBD1 (6 bases). Sequenced material: peripheral blood. The sequence derives from a young woman with acute or convalescent COVID-19. As DNA, the CDR3 is TGTGCCTGGGTTAACAGGGAAACCTCTGGCTACACCTTC. It yields the protein CAWVNRETSGYTF.